This record covers a single T cell receptor (beta chain). The antigen is unknown. Germline CDR1 is GTSNPN and CDR2 is SVGIG (reference sequence). V lost 0 bases to trimming and J lost 2 bases, with 13 bases between them. This CDR3 spans 15 amino acids. These data are taken from a study of identical twins' blood T cells. Across the whole study: Around 46 million reads covered about six alpha-chain and about six beta-chain libraries.

Likely shared infections and vaccines: all three twin pairs were reared together. Regarding the study as a whole: Twins shared more top CDR3 clonotypes than unrelated donors did.

Authors' data handling: Each donor had about 95,000 to nearly 550,000 clonotypes. TCRdb ran MiXCR on the 5' RACE reads and lists one entry per CDR3 protein. TCRdb, not the original authors, processed these V and J calls. In the table there are 300,000 to 400,000 distinct CDR3 sequences, about 28% of which are singletons. Sequenced sample: PBMCs. The chain links TRBV30 to TRBJ1-2; D is ambiguous. The source is a woman between 18 and 55 years old in good health. CDR3 residues: CAWSVSPGANYGYTF. As DNA, the CDR3 is TGTGCCTGGAGTGTATCCCCGGGAGCGAACTATGGCTACACCTTC.